The 10 T cell receptor beta chains presented below share a single source sample, sequenced in a study of OX40 agonist ivuxolimab in advanced cancers. TCRdb's table, derived via immunoSEQ multiplex PCR, lists solely in-frame clones and lacks some. The repertoire holds about 80,000 clones, more than 70% seen once, with roughly 0.76% in the top ten. The sample in question was CD4+ or CD8+ T cells sorted from blood, obtained in a trial of the OX40 agonist ivuxolimab. The receptors originated from an adult with an advanced solid tumor such as melanoma, head and neck, liver or kidney cancer.

The J gene is TRBJ1-2, the V gene TRBV9, with D uncertain. This CDR3 is 13 amino acids long. Germline assignment: CDR1 SGDLS and CDR2 YYNGEE. The V end was cut by 4 bases, the J end by 2 bases, with 9 bases between. The CDR3 region is CASSSPPNYGYTF. In nucleotides, the CDR3 is TGTGCCAGCAGCTCCCCCCCGAACTATGGCTACACCTTC.

The rearrangement links TRBV5-6 to TRBJ2-2; D is undetermined. V dropped 0 bases and J dropped 4 bases, with 13 bases sitting between them. The CDR3 totals 16 residues. The germline CDR1 and CDR2 sequences are SGHDT and YYEEEE. The CDR3 is CASSLAGQYLTGELFF. As DNA, the CDR3 is TGTGCCAGCAGCTTGGCCGGCCAGTACCTCACCGGGGAGCTGTTTTTT.

The chain combines TRBV28 with TRBJ1-3; D possibly corresponds to TRBD1 (6 bases). Between the trimmed V and J ends, which lost 0 bases and 4 bases, there was a span of 10 bases. CDR3 length: 15 amino acids. The germline gives CDR1 MDHEN, CDR2 SYDVKM. The CDR3 region is CASSLWGGGGNTIYF. The DNA for the CDR3 is TGTGCCAGCAGTTTATGGGGCGGGGGCGGAAACACCATATATTTT.

The chain couples TRBV10-3 to TRBJ1-1; possible D gene TRBD1, 5 bases. Germline values: CDR1 ENHRY, CDR2 SYGVKD. The CDR3 is made up of 17 amino acids. The V end was cut by 6 bases, the J end by 0 bases, with 20 bases between. The CDR3 protein is CAIRKNRREGMNTEAFF. The CDR3 nucleotides are TGTGCCATCAGGAAAAATCGTAGGGAGGGGATGAACACTGAAGCTTTCTTT.

This chain connects TRBV28 to TRBJ1-1; no clear D. With 6 bases removed from V and 4 bases from J, the gap between germline ends came to 15 bases. The CDR3 covers 14 residues. The germline CDR1 and CDR2 sequences are MDHEN and SYDVKM. CDR3: CASRWRGRGTEAFF. The CDR3 region has the DNA TGTGCCAGCAGGTGGCGAGGCCGAGGCACTGAAGCTTTCTTT.

The chain carries TRBV15 and TRBJ2-5, with D possibly being TRBD2 (6 bases). The V and J ends lost 9 bases and 5 bases respectively, with 16 bases between them. Germline assignment: CDR1 LNHNV and CDR2 YYDKDF (reference sequence). The CDR3 runs to 13 residues. The CDR3 reads CATAQARGETQYF. The CDR3 DNA reads as TGTGCCACGGCTCAGGCCCGGGGGGAGACCCAGTACTTC.

The J gene is TRBJ2-3, the V gene TRBV13; 8 bases agree with TRBD1. CDR3 length equals 14 residues. V shed 6 bases and J 7 bases; nucleotides not matched to a gene: 9. The germline V gene has CDR1 PRHDT and CDR2 FYEKMQ (reference sequence). The CDR3 region has the DNA TGTGCCAGCAGACGGACAGGGCTTTCACATACGCAGTATTTT. As protein: CASRRTGLSHTQYF.

This rearrangement joins TRBV9 to TRBJ1-2; weak D call: TRBD1 (5 bases). CDR1 SGDLS and CDR2 YYNGEE come from the germline V gene. The CDR3 is 11 residues long. The V end lost 3 bases, the J end lost 8 bases, and 8 bases lay between the germline ends. The CDR3 DNA reads as TGTGCCAGCAGCGCCGACAGCGGCTACACCTTC. It translates to CASSADSGYTF.

This clone was detected only a few times. The chain recombines TRBV11-2 with TRBJ1-3; possible D gene TRBD1, 5 bases. V lost 5 bases to trimming and J lost 0 bases, with 8 bases between them. CDR1 and CDR2 (germline): SGHAT, FQNNGV. The CDR3 loop spans 14 amino acids. CDR3 sequence reads: CASSPRGSGNTIYF. CDR3 nucleotides: TGTGCCAGCAGCCCAAGGGGCTCTGGAAACACCATATATTTT.

The chain employs TRBV28 and TRBJ2-7; D might be TRBD2 (6 bases). V lost 5 bases and J 1 base, leaving 15 bases between the germline ends. CDR3 size: 15 residues. CDR1 MDHEN and CDR2 SYDVKM come from the germline V gene. DNA for the CDR3: TGTGCCAGCAGTCCCCTCTTGGCGGGATCCTACGAGCAGTACTTC. Protein product: CASSPLLAGSYEQYF.